This TCR beta chain was identified in a study of cytomegalovirus exposure and HLA in healthy donors. Study-level background: Around 78 million unique TCRs, all from HLA-typed donors, were included in an early release of the data.

The CDR3 extends over 13 amino acids. V lost 5 bases and J lost 1, with 9 bases in between. The germline V gene encodes CDR1 SGHRS and CDR2 YFSETQ. Study observations and caveats: Reportedly, a later analysis found an Asian-associated ancestry cluster had fewer N-insertions than the approximately 670-donor mean. In a later analysis, specific HLA alleles were associated with 15,000 to 20,000 TCR beta sequences at a 0.05 false discovery rate.

In the PCR, 60 Vbeta and 13 Jbeta primers were used. Per the original methods: There were around 80 million unique TCR beta chains by a later count, and approximately 10 million of them were shared. Clones were sequenced by immunoSEQ multiplex PCR, and TCRdb holds only the in-frame ones, with some missing. That table supplies the V and J calls and clone size; D and trimming were determined from the DNA. Among roughly 150,000 clones, roughly 84% were seen once, and the ten largest hold roughly 2.4%. A remark on this clone: Its antigen is unidentified.

The J gene is TRBJ2-5, the V gene TRBV5-1, with D possibly matching TRBD1 (6 bases). The sequenced sample was PBMCs. The clonotype originates from a woman aged 18-29 years in good health and CMV-seronegative. The CDR3 is CASRQGPQETQYF. The CDR3 DNA reads as TGCGCCAGCAGACAGGGACCCCAAGAGACCCAGTACTTC.